This TCR beta chain was identified during a study of shared clonotypes between healthy human individuals. The study's findings and limits: Non-shared clonotypes displayed generation probabilities falling below those of clonotypes present in all four donors.

The assay was immunoSEQ multiplex PCR, and TCRdb's table has in-frame clones only and misses some. This sample has around 2.1 million clones, with roughly 91% found just once. Naive-designated CD8 cells lacked CD45RO, were positively enriched for CCR7, and omitted terminally differentiated effector memory CD45RA+ cells. As for this clone: What it recognizes is unknown.

Per the germline V gene, CDR1 is SGHKS and CDR2 is YYEKEE (reference sequence). V lost 3 bases, J lost 0 bases, and 7 bases stayed unmatched. The CDR3 has 17 amino acids. The receptor comes from a young man in good health. Some clones in this sample may be carry-over from other donors' samples. Material: naive CD8+ T cells from PBMCs. The chain recombines TRBV5-5 with TRBJ1-2, with 11 bases aligning to TRBD1. CDR3 bases: TGTGCCAGCAGCTCCGGGACAGGGGGAAGCCCTAACTATGGCTACACCTTC. Its protein is CASSSGTGGSPNYGYTF. The variable domain in full, with the rest retrieved from reference TRBV5-5 and TRBJ1-2, is DAGVTQSPTHLIKTRGQQVTLRCSPISGHKSVSWYQQVLGQGPQFIFQYYEKEERGRGNFPDRFSARQFPNYSSELNVNALLLGDSALYLCASSSGTGGSPNYGYTFGSGTRLTVV.